The rows below give T cell receptor beta chains drawn from one sample of a study of blood T cell repertoires in COVID-19. TCRdb keeps only in-frame clones here, not all; method: immunoSEQ multiplex PCR. The sample includes some 74,000 clones, about four fifths of them seen just once. Sequencing was performed on peripheral blood. These receptors originate from a woman of 80 years or more with active or convalescent COVID-19. Both conserved end residues are part of each CDR3. The size field is filled for only some rows; it gives once, few, many or a size class.

clone_size: .
v_call: TRBV3-1/TRBV3-2
cdr3_aa: CASSCGRRDGAYNEQFF

clone_size: .
v_call: TRBV19
cdr3_aa: CASAEGRESYNEQFF

clone_size: .
v_call: TRBV4-1
cdr3_aa: CASSSIGLASGELFF

clone_size: .
v_call: TRBV5-1
cdr3_aa: CASSLASGVAGEQYF

clone_size: few
v_call: TRBV5-6
cdr3_aa: CASSSHSGVWSSYEQYF

clone_size: .
v_call: TRBV6-6
cdr3_aa: CASMQGPGYEKLFF

clone_size: .
v_call: TRBV4-1
cdr3_aa: CASSQASRGREKLFF

clone_size: few
v_call: TRBV3-1/TRBV3-2
cdr3_aa: CASSQVTVSYNEQFF

clone_size: .
v_call: TRBV20-1
cdr3_aa: CSASFPSETGEVYGYTF

clone_size: .
v_call: TRBV5-6
cdr3_aa: CASSRPDSPNSPLHF

clone_size: .
v_call: TRBV24-1
cdr3_aa: CATEDSNYGYTF

clone_size: .
v_call: TRBV7-9
cdr3_aa: CASSYRQVPDTQYF

clone_size: .
v_call: TRBV19
cdr3_aa: CASSIAGLAGGLSDTQYF

clone_size: .
v_call: TRBV7-9
cdr3_aa: CASSLGLAEQYF

clone_size: few
v_call: TRBV24-1
cdr3_aa: CATSETGTAKENEQFF

clone_size: .
v_call: TRBV5-6
cdr3_aa: CASSLGAQGAFSPLHF

clone_size: .
v_call: TRBV7-2
cdr3_aa: CASSPQGNEKLFF

clone_size: .
v_call: TRBV11-2
cdr3_aa: CASSSRQQVGNTIYF

clone_size: .
v_call: TRBV24-1
cdr3_aa: CATGRGMNTGELFF

clone_size: .
v_call: TRBV5-1
cdr3_aa: CASSQIGQGRYEQYF

clone_size: .
v_call: TRBV4-2
cdr3_aa: CASSQDSMRDYEQYF

clone_size: few
v_call: TRBV3-1/TRBV3-2
cdr3_aa: CASSPGGGELFF

clone_size: .
v_call: TRBV19
cdr3_aa: CASSMGQGSYEQYF

clone_size: .
v_call: TRBV5-1
cdr3_aa: CASAPSGGGQPQHF

clone_size: .
v_call: TRBV23-1
cdr3_aa: CASTDRTGPYNSPLHF

clone_size: .
v_call: TRBV5-4
cdr3_aa: CASSLENRVIYEQYF

clone_size: .
v_call: TRBV6-5
cdr3_aa: CASARKSVMSGYTF

clone_size: few
v_call: TRBV5-4
cdr3_aa: CASSFQGSPDTQYF

clone_size: few
v_call: TRBV5-1
cdr3_aa: CASSLAGRSGTEAFF